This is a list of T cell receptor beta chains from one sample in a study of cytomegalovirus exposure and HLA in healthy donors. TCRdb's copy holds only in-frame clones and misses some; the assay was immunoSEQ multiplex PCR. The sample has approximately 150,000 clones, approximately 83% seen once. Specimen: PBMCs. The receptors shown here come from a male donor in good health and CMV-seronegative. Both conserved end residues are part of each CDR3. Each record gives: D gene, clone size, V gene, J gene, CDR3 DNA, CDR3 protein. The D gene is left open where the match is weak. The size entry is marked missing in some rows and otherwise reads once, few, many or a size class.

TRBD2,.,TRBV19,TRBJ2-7,TGCGCCAGTAGTATAGGAGTGGCGGGGGGGCCCTACGAGCAGTACTTC,CASSIGVAGGPYEQYF
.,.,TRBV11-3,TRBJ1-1,TGTGCCAGCAGCTTAACGGGGGGCACTGAAGCTTTCTTT,CASSLTGGTEAFF
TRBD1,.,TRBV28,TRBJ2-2,TGTGCCAGCAGCCGACAGGGAACTATCGGGGAGCTGTTTTTT,CASSRQGTIGELFF
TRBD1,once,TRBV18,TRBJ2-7,TGTGCCAGCTCACCACCACAGGGGGTTGAATACGAGCAGTACTTC,CASSPPQGVEYEQYF
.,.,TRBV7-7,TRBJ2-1,TGTGCTAGCAGCTTGGGGGGTAGCTACAATGAGCAGTTCTTC,CASSLGGSYNEQFF
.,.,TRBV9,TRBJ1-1,TGTGCCAGCAGCGCTCAGAAGGGCGGGAGAGTTAGCACTGAAGCTTTCTTT,CASSAQKGGRVSTEAFF
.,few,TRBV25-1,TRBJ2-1,TGTGCCAGCAGCCACGGGGGTCTGGGCAATGAGCAGTTCTTC,CASSHGGLGNEQFF
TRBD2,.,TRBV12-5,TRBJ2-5,TGTGCTAGTGGTTTGGTAGAAGGGACTAGGGGGCAAGAGACCCAGTACTTC,CASGLVEGTRGQETQYF
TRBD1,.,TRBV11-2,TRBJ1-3,TGTGCCAGCAGCTTCTCCGGGACAGGGGGCTCTGGAAACACCATATATTTT,CASSFSGTGGSGNTIYF
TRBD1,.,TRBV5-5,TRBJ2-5,TGTGCCAGCAGCTTGGCAGGGGGTAAAGAAGAGACCCAGTACTTC,CASSLAGGKEETQYF
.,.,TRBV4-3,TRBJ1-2,TGCGCCAGCAGCCAAGAGAGGGAGGCTATCTACTATGGCTACGCCTTC,CASSQEREAIYYGYAF
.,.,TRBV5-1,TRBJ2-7,TGCGCCAGCAGCTTGGATACTTTTTACGAGCAGTACTTC,CASSLDTFYEQYF
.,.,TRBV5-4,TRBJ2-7,TGTGCCAGCAGTCCGATGGACAGCACCTACGAGCAGTACTTC,CASSPMDSTYEQYF
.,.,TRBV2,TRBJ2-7,TGTGCCAGCAGTGACCACTACGAGCAGTACTTC,CASSDHYEQYF
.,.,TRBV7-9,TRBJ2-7,TGTGCCAGCAGCTTTGGACTCGGGAGAACCTACGAGCAGTACTTC,CASSFGLGRTYEQYF
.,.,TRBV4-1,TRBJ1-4,TGCGCCAGCAGCCTACAGGGCACCCCATCCGAAAAACTGTTTTTT,CASSLQGTPSEKLFF
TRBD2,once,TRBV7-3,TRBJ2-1,TGTGCCAGCAGCTTAATAGTAGCGGGGTACAATGAGCAGTTCTTC,CASSLIVAGYNEQFF
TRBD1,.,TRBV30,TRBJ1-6,TGTGCCTGGAGTGGAGGGGACAGGGCTTCACCCCTCCACTTT,CAWSGGDRASPLHF
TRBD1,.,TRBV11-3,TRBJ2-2,TGTGCCAGCAGCTACACCCAAACAGGGGGTTCCCCCGGGGAGCTGTTTTTT,CASSYTQTGGSPGELFF
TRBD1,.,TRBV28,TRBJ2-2,TGTGCCAGCAGTTACAGGGGGCTCAATTCGAACACCGGGGAGCTGTTTTTT,CASSYRGLNSNTGELFF
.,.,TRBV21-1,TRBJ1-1,TGTGCCAGCAGTCCCGGCCCTATGACAGGGGGCACTGAAGCTTTCTTT,CASSPGPMTGGTEAFF
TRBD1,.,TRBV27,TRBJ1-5,TGTGCCAGCGGGCATGACAGGGATGGTCAGCCCCAGCATTTT,CASGHDRDGQPQHF
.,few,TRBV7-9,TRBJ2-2,TGTGCCAGCAGCTTAGACGCGAAGACCGGGGAGCTGTTTTTT,CASSLDAKTGELFF
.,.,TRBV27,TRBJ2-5,TGTGCCAGCAGTATGAACACGGGATTCCGGGAGACCCAGTACTTC,CASSMNTGFRETQYF
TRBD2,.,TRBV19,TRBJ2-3,TGTGCCAGTCGGGGGGGACCTAGCACAGATACGCAGTATTTT,CASRGGPSTDTQYF
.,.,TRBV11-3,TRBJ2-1,TGTGCCAGCAGCTCCCCCAGCTCCTACAATGAGCAGTTCTTC,CASSSPSSYNEQFF
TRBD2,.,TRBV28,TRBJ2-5,TGTGCCAGCAGACCTAGCGGGAGACCTCCCGGGGAGACCCAGTACTTC,CASRPSGRPPGETQYF
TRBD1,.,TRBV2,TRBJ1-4,TGTGCCAGCAGGGCGACAGGGGGCCTTAATGAAAAACTGTTTTTT,CASRATGGLNEKLFF
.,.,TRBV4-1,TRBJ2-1,TGCGCCAGCAGCTTGACCCTCGCGGGGTCCCTGGATGAGCAGTTCTTC,CASSLTLAGSLDEQFF
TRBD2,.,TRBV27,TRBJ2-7,TGTGCCAGCAGTTTATCTAGCGGGGACCTCTACGAGCAGTACTTC,CASSLSSGDLYEQYF
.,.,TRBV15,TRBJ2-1,TGTGCCACCAGCAGAGATCCCAGGGGCGGTACTTCCTACAATGAGCAGTTCTTC,CATSRDPRGGTSYNEQFF
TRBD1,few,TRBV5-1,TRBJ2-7,TGCGCCAGCAGCTCCGGGACAGGGGGCCACGAGCAGTACTTC,CASSSGTGGHEQYF
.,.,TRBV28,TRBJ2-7,TGTGCCAGCAGTTCGCCCGGGAACGAGCAGTACTTC,CASSSPGNEQYF
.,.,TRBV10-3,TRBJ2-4,TGTGCCATCAGTCAACAGGGATGGGTGTCCGGGGGGGCCAAAAACATTCAGTACTTC,CAISQQGWVSGGAKNIQYF
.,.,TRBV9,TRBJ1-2,TGTGCCAGCAGCGTAGGGGGGGGCGATGGGTATGGCTACACCTTC,CASSVGGGDGYGYTF
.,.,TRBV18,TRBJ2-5,TGTGCCAGCTCACTCTCTAGGAATCGAGAGACCCAGTACTTC,CASSLSRNRETQYF
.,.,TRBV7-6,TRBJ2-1,TGTGCCAGCAGCTTAATGGCGGGCCTAGAACTCTCCTACAATGAGCAGTTCTTC,CASSLMAGLELSYNEQFF
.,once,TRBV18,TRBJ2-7,TGTGCCAGCTCGCGCGATAGACAGAGCGAGCAGTACTTC,CASSRDRQSEQYF
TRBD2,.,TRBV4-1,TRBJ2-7,TGCGCCAGCAGCCATGCAAAAATCGGGGAGGGTATTGACGAGCAGTACTTC,CASSHAKIGEGIDEQYF
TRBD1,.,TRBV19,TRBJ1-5,TGTGCCAGTAGTAACCCCGGGACAGGGAACAATCAGCCCCAGCATTTT,CASSNPGTGNNQPQHF
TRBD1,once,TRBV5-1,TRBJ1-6,TGCGCCAGCAGCTACTGGACAGGGGATAATTCACCCCTCCACTTT,CASSYWTGDNSPLHF
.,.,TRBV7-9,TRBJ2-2,TGTTCCAGCACCCAGGTGTCGTCCGGGGAGCTGTTTTTT,CSSTQVSSGELFF
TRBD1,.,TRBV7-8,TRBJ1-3,TGTGCCAGCAGCTTCGGGACAGGAGCTTACTCATTAACTGGAAACACCATATATTTT,CASSFGTGAYSLTGNTIYF
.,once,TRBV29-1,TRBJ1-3,TGCAGCGTTGAACAGGCAGGGTCTGGAAACACCATATATTTT,CSVEQAGSGNTIYF
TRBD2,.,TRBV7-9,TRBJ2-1,TGTGCCAGCAGCCAGCGGGGACCAAACAATGAGCAGTTCTTC,CASSQRGPNNEQFF